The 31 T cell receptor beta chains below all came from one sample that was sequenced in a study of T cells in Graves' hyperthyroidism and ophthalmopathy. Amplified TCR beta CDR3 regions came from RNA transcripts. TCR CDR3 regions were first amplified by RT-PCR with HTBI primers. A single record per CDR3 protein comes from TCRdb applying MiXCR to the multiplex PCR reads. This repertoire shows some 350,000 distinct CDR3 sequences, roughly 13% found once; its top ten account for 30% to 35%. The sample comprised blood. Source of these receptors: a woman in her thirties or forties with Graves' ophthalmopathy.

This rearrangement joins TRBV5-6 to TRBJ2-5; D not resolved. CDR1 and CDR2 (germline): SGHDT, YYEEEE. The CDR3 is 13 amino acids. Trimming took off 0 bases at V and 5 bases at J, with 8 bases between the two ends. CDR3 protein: CASSLEAVETQYF. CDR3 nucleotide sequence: TGTGCCAGCAGCTTGGAAGCCGTGGAGACCCAGTACTTC.

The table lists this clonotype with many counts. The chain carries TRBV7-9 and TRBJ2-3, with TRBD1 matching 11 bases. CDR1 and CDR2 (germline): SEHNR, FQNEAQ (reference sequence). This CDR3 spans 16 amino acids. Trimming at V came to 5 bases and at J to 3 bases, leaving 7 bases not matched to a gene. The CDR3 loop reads CASSPWTGGETDTQYF. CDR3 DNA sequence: TGTGCCAGCAGCCCCTGGACAGGGGGCGAAACAGATACGCAGTATTTT.

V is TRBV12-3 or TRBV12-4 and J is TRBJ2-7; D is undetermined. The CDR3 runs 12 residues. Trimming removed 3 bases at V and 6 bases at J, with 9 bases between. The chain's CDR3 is CASSFLTGEQYF. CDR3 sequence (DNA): TGTGCCAGCAGTTTTCTGACGGGCGAGCAGTACTTC.

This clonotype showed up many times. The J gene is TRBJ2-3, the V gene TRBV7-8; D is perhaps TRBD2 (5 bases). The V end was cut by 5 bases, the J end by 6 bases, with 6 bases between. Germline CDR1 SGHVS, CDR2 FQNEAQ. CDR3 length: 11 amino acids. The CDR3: CASSQRDTQYF. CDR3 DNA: TGTGCCAGCAGCCAGCGGGATACGCAGTATTTT.

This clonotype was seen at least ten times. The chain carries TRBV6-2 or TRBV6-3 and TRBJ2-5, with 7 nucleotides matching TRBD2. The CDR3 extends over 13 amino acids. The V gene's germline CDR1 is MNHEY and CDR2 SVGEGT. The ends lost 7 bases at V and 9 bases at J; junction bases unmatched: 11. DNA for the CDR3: TGTGCCAGCACCCACCTAGCGGTCGGGGCCCAGTACTTC. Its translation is CASTHLAVGAQYF.

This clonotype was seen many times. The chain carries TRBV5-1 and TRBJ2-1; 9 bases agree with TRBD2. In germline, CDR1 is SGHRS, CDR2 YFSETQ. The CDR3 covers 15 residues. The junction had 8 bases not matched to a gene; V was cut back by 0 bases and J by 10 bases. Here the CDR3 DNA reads TGCGCCAGCAGCTTGGACAGCGGGGGGCAGAGGGAGCAGTTCTTC. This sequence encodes CASSLDSGGQREQFF. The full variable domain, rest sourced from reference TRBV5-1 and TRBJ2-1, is KAGVTQTPRYLIKTRGQQVTLSCSPISGHRSVSWYQQTPGQGLQFLFEYFSETQRNKGNFPGRFSGRQFSNSRSEMNVSTLELGDSALYLCASSLDSGGQREQFFGPGTRLTVL.

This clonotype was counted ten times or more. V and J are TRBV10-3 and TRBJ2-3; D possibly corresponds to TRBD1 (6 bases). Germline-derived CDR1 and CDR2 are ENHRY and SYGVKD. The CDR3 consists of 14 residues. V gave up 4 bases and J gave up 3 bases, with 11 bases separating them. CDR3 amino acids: CAISAGVSTDTQYF. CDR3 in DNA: TGTGCCATCAGTGCAGGGGTTAGTACAGATACGCAGTATTTT.

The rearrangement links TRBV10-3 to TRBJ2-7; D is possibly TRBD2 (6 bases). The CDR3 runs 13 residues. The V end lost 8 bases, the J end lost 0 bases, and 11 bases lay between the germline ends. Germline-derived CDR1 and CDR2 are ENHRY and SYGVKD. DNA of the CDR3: TGTGCCATCGCGGGACCGACCTCCTACGAGCAGTACTTC. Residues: CAIAGPTSYEQYF.

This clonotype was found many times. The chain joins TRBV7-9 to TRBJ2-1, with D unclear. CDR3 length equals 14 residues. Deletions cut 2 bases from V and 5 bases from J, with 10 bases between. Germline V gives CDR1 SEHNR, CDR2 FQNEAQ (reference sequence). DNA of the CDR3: TGTGCCAGCAGCTTAAGTGGGCCCCACAATGAGCAGTTCTTC. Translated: CASSLSGPHNEQFF.

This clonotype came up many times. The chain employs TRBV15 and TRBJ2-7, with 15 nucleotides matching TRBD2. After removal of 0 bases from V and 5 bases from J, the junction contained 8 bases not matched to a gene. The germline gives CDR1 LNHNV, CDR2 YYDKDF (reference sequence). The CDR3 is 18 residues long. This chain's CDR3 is CATSREGWTSGRVDEQYF. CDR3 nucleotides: TGTGCCACCAGCAGAGAAGGTTGGACTAGCGGGAGGGTCGACGAGCAGTACTTC.

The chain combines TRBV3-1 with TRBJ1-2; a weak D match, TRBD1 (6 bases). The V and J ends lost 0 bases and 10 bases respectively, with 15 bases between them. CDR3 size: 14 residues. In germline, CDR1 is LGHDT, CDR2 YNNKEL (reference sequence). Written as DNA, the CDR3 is TGTGCCAGCAGCCAAGAGTGGACAGATATTACCTACACCTTC. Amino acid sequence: CASSQEWTDITYTF. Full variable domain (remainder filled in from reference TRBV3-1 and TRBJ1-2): DTAVSQTPKYLVTQMGNDKSIKCEQNLGHDTMYWYKQDSKKFLKIMFSYNNKELIINETVPNRFSPKSPDKAHLNLHINSLELGDSAVYFCASSQEWTDITYTFGSGTRLTVV.

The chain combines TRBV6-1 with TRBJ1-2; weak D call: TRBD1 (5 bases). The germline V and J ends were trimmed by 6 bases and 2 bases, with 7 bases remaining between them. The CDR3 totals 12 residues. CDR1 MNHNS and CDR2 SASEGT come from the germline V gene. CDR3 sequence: CASRGGNYGYTF. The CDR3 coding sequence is TGTGCCAGCAGGGGGGGGAACTATGGCTACACCTTC.

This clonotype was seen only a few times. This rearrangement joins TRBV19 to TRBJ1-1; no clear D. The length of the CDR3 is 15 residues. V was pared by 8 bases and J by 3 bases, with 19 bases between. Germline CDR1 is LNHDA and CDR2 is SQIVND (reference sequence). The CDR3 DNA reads TGTGCCAGTTCGGGTCTGGCCCCGAGGGACACTGAAGCTTTCTTT. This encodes CASSGLAPRDTEAFF.

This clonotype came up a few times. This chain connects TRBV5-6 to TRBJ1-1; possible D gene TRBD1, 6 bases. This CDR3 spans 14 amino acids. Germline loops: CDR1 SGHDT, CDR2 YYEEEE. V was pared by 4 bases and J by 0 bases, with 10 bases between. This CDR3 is CASSPDRMNTEAFF. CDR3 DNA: TGTGCCAGCAGCCCGGACAGAATGAACACTGAAGCTTTCTTT.

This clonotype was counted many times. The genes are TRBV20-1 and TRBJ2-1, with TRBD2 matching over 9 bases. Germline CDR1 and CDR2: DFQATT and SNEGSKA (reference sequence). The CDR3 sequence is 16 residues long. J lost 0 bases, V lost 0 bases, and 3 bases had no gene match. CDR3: CSARDLRGGSYNEQFF. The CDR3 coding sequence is TGCAGTGCTAGAGATTTGCGGGGGGGCTCCTACAATGAGCAGTTCTTC.

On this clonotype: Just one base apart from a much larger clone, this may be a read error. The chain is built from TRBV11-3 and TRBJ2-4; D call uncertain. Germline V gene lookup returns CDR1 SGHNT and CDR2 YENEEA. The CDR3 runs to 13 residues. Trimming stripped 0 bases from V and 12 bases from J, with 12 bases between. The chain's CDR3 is CASSLEGPSPQYF. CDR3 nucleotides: TGTGCCAGCAGCTTAGAAGGTCCTTCCCCTCAGTACTTC.

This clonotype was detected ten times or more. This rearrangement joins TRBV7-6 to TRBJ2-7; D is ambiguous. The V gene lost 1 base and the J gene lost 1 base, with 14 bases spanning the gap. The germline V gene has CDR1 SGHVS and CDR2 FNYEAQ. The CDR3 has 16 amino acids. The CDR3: CASSLVGTEPSYEQYF. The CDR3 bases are TGTGCCAGCAGCTTAGTAGGAACGGAACCATCCTACGAGCAGTACTTC.

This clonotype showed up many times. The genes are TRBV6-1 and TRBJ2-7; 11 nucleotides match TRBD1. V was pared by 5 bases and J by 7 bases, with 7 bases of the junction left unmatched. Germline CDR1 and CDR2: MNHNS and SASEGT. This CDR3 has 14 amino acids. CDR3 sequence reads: CASSQGQGAREQYF. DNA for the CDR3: TGTGCCAGCAGTCAAGGACAGGGGGCTAGGGAGCAGTACTTC.

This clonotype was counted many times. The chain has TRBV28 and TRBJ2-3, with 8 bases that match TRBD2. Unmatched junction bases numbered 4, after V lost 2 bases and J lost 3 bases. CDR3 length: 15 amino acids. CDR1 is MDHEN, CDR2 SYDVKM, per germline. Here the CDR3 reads CASSLTREVTDTQYF. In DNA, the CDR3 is TGTGCCAGCAGTTTAACGCGGGAGGTGACAGATACGCAGTATTTT.

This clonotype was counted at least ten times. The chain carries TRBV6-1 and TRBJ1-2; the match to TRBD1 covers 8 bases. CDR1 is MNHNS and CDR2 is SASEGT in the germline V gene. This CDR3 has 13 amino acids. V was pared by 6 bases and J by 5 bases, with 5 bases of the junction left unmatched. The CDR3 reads CASRTRTGYGYTF. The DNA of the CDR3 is TGTGCCAGCAGGACCAGGACAGGGTATGGCTACACCTTC.

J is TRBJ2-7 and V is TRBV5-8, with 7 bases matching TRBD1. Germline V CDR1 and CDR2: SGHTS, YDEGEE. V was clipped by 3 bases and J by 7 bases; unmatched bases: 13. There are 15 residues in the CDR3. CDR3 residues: CASSYAYTGQREQYF. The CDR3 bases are TGTGCCAGCAGCTACGCCTATACGGGACAGCGGGAGCAGTACTTC. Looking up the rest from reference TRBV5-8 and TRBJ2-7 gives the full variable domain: EAGVTQSPTHLIKTRGQQATLRCSPISGHTSVYWYQQALGLGLQFLLWYDEGEERNRGNFPPRFSGRQFPNYSSELNVNALELEDSALYLCASSYAYTGQREQYFGPGTRLTVT.

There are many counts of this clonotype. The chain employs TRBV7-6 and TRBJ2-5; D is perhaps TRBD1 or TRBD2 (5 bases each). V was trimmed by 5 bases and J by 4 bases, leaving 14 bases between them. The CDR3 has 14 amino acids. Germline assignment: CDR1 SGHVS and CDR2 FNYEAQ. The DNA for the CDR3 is TGTGCCAGCAGCACCATTGGGGGAGCAGAGACCCAGTACTTC. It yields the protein CASSTIGGAETQYF.

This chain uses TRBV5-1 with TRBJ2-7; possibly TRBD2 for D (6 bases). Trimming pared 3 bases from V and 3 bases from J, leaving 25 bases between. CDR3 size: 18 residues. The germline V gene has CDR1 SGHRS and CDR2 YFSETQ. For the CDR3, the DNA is TGCGCCAGCAGCTCCCACCCAGGCGGGGCCCTCCTAGGCTACGAGCAGTACTTC. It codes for CASSSHPGGALLGYEQYF.

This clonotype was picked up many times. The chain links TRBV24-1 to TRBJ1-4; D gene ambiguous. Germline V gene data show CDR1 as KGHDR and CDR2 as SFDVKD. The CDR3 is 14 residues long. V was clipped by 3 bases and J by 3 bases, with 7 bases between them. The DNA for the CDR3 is TGTGCCACCAGTGATCCACGGGCTAATGAAAAACTGTTTTTT. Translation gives CATSDPRANEKLFF.

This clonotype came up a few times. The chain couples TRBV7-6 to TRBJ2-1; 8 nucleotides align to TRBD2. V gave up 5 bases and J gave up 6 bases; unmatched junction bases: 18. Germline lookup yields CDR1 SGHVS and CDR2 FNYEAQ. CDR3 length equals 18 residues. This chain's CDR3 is CASSPTRGAGVRPNEQFF. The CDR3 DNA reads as TGTGCCAGCAGCCCAACGAGGGGAGCGGGAGTAAGGCCCAATGAGCAGTTCTTC.

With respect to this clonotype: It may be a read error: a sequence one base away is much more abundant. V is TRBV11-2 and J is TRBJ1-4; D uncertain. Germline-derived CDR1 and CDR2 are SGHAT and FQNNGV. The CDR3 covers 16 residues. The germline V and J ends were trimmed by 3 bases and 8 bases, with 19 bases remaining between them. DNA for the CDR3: TGTGCCAGCAGCTTGGCCCCTAGGGCCATGGGGGAAAAACTGTTTTTT. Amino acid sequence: CASSLAPRAMGEKLFF.

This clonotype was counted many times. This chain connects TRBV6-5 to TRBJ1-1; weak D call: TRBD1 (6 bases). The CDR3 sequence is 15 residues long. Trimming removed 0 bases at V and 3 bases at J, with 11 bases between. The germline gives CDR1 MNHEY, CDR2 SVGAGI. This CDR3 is CASSYSGRGYTEAFF. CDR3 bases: TGTGCCAGCAGTTACTCGGGCAGGGGTTACACTGAAGCTTTCTTT.

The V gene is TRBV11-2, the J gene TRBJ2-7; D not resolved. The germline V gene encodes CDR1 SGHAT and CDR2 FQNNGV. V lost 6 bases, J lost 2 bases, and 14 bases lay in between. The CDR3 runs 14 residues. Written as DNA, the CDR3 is TGTGCCAGCAGTCCGTACAGTTTTGCCTACGAGCAGTACTTC. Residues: CASSPYSFAYEQYF. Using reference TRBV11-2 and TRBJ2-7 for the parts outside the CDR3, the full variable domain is EAGVAQSPRYKIIEKRQSVAFWCNPISGHATLYWYQQILGQGPKLLIQFQNNGVVDDSQLPKDRFSAERLKGVDSTLKIQPAKLEDSAVYLCASSPYSFAYEQYFGPGTRLTVT.

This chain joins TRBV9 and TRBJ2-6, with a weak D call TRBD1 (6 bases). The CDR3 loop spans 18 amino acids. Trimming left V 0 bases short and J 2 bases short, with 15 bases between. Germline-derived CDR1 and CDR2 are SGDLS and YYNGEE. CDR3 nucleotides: TGTGCCAGCAGCGTAGTGGCAACAGGGCAGCCTGGGGCCAACGTCCTGACTTTC. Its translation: CASSVVATGQPGANVLTF. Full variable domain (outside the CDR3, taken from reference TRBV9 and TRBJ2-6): DSGVTQTPKHLITATGQRVTLRCSPRSGDLSVYWYQQSLDQGLQFLIQYYNGEERAKGNILERFSAQQFPDLHSELNLSSLELGDSALYFCASSVVATGQPGANVLTFGAGSRLTVL.

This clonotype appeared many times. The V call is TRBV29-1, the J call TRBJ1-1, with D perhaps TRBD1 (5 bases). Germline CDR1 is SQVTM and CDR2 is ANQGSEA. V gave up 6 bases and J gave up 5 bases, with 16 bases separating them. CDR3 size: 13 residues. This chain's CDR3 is CSVAGGSGTEAFF. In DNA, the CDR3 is TGCAGCGTGGCGGGGGGAAGTGGGACTGAAGCTTTCTTT.

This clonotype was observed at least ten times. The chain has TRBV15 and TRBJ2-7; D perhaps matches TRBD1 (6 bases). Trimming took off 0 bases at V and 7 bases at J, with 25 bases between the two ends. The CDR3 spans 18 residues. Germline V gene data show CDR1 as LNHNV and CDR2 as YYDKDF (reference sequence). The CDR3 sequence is CATSRDLFRAGAKDEQYF. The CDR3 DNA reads TGTGCCACCAGCAGAGATTTGTTTCGGGCAGGGGCGAAGGATGAGCAGTACTTC.